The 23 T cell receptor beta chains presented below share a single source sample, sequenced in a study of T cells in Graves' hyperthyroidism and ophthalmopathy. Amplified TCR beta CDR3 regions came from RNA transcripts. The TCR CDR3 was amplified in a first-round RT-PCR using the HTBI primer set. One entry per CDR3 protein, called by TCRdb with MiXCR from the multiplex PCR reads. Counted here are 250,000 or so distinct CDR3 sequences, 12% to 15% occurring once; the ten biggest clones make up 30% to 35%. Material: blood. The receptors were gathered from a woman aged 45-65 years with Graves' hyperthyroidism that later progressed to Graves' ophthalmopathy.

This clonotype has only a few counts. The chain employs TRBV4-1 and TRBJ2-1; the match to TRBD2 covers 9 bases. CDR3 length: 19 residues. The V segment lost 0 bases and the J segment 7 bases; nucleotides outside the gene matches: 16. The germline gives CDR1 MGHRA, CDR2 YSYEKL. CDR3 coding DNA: TGCGCCAGCAGCCAAGAGATCCCTTATAGCGGGAGTGGGCGAAATGAGCAGTTCTTC. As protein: CASSQEIPYSGSGRNEQFF.

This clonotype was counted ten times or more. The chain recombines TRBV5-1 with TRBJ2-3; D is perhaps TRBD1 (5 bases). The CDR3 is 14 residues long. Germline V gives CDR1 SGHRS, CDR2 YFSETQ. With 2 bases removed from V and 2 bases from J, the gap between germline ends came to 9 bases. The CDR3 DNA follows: TGCGCCAGCAGCTTTGACAGAGTCACAGATACGCAGTATTTT. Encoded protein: CASSFDRVTDTQYF.

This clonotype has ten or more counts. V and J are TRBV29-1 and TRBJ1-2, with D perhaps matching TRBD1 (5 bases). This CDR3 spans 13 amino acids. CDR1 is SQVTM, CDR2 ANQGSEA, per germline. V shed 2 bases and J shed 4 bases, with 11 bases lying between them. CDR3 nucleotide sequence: TGCAGCGTTGAACTCCAGGGACGCTATGGCTACACCTTC. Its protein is CSVELQGRYGYTF.

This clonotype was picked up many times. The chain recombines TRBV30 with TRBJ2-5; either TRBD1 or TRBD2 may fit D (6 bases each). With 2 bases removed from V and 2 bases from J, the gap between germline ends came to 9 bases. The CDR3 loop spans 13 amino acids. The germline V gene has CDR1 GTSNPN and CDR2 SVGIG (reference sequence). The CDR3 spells CAWSQGRQETQYF. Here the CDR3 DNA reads TGTGCCTGGAGTCAGGGGAGGCAAGAGACCCAGTACTTC.

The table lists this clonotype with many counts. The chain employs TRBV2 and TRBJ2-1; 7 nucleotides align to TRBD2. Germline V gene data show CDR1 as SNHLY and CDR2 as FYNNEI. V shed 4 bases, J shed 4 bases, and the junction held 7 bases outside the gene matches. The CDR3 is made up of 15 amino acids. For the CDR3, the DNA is TGTGCCAGCAGTGGCCCCCCGCGGGGGTACAATGAGCAGTTCTTC. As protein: CASSGPPRGYNEQFF.

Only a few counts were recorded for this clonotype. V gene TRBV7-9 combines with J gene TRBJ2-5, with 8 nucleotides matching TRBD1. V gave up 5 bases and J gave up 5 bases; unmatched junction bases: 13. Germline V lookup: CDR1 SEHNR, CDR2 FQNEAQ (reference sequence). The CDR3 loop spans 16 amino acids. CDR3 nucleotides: TGTGCCAGCAGCCCAGTCCGAACAGGGGGAGGCGAGACCCAGTACTTC. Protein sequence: CASSPVRTGGGETQYF.

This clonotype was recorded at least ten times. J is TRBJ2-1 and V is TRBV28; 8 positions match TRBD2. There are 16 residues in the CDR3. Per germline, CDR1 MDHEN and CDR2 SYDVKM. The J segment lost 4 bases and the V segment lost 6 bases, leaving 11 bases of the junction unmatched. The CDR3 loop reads CASSPGELAGYNEQFF. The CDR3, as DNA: TGTGCCAGCAGCCCTGGAGAGCTAGCGGGTTACAATGAGCAGTTCTTC.

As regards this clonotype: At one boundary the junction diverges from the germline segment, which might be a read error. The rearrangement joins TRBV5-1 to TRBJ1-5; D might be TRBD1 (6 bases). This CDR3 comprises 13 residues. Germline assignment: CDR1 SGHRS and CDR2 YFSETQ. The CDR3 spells CTSRGGSNQPQHF. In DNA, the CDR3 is TGCACCAGCAGAGGGGGGAGCAATCAGCCCCAGCATTTT.

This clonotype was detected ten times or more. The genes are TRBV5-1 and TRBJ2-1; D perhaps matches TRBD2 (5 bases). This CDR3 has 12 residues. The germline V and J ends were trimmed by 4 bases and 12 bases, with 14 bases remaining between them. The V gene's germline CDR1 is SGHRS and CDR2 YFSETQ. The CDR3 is CASSQERERQFF. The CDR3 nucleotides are TGCGCCAGCAGCCAGGAGAGGGAAAGGCAGTTCTTC.

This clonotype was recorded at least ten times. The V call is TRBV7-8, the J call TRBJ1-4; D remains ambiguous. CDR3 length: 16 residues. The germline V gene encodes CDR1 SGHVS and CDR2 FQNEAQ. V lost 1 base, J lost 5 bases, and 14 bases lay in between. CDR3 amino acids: CASSLGPAVLNEKLFF. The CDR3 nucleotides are TGTGCCAGCAGCTTAGGCCCGGCTGTTTTGAATGAAAAACTGTTTTTT.

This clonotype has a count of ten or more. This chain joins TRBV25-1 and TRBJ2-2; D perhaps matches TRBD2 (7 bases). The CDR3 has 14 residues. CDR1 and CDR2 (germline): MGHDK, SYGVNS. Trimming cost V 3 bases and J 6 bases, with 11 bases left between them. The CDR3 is CASSDTGRAGELFF. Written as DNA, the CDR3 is TGTGCCAGCAGTGACACAGGGAGGGCCGGGGAGCTGTTTTTT.

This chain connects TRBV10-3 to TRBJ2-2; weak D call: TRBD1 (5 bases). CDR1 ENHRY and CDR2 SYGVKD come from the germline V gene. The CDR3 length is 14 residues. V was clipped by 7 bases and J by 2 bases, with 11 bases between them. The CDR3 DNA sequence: TGTGCCATCAATCAGGGCCCCAACACCGGGGAGCTGTTTTTT. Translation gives CAINQGPNTGELFF.

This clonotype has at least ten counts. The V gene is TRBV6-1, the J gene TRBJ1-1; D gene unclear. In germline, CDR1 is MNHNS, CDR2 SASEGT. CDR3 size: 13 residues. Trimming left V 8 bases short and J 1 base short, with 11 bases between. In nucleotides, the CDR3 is TGTGCCAGCGAAGAACTCCGGAACACTGAAGCTTTCTTT. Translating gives CASEELRNTEAFF.

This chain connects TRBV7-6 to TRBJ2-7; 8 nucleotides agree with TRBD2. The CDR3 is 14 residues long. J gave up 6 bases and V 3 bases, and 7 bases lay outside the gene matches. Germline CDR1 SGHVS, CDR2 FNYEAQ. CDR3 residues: CASSLPSGSGEQYF. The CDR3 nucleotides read TGTGCCAGCAGCTTGCCAAGCGGGAGTGGCGAGCAGTACTTC. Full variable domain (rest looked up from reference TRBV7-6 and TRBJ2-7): GAGVSQSPRYKVTKRGQDVALRCDPISGHVSLYWYRQALGQGPEFLTYFNYEAQQDKSGLPNDRFSAERPEGSISTLTIQRTEQRDSAMYRCASSLPSGSGEQYFGPGTRLTVT.

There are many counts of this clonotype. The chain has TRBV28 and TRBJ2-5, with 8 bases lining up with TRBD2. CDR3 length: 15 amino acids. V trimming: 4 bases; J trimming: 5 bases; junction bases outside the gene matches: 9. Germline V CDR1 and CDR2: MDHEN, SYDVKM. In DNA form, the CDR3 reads TGTGCCAGCAGTTCATGGGCTAGCGGGTCCGAGACCCAGTACTTC. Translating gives CASSSWASGSETQYF. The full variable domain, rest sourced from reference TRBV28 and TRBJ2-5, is DVKVTQSSRYLVKRTGEKVFLECVQDMDHENMFWYRQDPGLGLRLIYFSYDVKMKEKGDIPEGYSVSREKKERFSLILESASTNQTSMYLCASSSWASGSETQYFGPGTRLLVL.

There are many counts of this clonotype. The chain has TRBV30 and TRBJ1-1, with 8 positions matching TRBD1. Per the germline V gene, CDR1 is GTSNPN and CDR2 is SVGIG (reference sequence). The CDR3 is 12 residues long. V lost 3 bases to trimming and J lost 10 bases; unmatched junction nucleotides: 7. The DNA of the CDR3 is TGTGCCTGGAGACGACAGGGGCTGGGAGCTTTCTTT. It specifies CAWRRQGLGAFF.

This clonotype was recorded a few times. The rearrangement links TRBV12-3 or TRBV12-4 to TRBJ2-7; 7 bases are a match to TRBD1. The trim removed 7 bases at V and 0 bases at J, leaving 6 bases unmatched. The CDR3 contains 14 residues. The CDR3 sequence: CASNQDRSSYEQYF. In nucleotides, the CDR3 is TGTGCCAGCAATCAGGACAGGTCCTCCTACGAGCAGTACTTC.

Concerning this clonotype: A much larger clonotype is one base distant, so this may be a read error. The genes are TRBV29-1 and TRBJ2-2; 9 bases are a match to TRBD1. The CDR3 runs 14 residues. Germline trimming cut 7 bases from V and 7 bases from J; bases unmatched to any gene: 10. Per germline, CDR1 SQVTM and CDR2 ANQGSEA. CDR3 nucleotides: TGCAGCGCCCGAACCGGGACAGGGATCGGGGAGCTGTTTTTT. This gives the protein CSARTGTGIGELFF.

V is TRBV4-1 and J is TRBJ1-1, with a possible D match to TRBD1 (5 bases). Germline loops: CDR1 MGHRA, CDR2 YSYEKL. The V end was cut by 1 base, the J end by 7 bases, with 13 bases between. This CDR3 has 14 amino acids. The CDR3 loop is CASSQGGGTFEAFF. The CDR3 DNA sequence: TGCGCCAGCAGCCAAGGAGGCGGGACCTTTGAAGCTTTCTTT.

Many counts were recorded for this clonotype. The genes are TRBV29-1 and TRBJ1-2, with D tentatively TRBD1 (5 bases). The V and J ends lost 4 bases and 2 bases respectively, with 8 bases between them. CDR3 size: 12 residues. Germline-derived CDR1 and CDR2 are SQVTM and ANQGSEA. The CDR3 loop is CSVAGVNYGYTF. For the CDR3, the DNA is TGCAGCGTTGCGGGGGTAAACTATGGCTACACCTTC.

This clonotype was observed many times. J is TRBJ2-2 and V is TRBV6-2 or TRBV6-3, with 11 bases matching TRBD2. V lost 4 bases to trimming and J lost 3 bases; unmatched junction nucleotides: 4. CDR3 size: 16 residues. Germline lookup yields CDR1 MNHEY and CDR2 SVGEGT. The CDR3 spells CASSSALAGDTGELFF. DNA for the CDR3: TGTGCCAGCAGTTCTGCACTAGCGGGAGACACCGGGGAGCTGTTTTTT.

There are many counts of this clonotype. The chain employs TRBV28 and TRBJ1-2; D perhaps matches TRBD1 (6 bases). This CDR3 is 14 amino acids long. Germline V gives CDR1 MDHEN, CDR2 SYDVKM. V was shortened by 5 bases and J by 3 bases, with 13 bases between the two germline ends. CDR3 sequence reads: CASSQGRGDYGYTF. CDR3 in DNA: TGTGCCAGCAGTCAAGGCAGGGGAGACTATGGCTACACCTTC.

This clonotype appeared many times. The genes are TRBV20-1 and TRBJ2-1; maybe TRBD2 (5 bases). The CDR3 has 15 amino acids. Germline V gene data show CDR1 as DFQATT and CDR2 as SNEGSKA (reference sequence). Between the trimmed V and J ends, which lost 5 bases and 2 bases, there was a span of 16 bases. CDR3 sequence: CSAEPSGAAYNEQFF. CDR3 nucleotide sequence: TGCAGTGCTGAACCCAGCGGAGCTGCCTACAATGAGCAGTTCTTC.